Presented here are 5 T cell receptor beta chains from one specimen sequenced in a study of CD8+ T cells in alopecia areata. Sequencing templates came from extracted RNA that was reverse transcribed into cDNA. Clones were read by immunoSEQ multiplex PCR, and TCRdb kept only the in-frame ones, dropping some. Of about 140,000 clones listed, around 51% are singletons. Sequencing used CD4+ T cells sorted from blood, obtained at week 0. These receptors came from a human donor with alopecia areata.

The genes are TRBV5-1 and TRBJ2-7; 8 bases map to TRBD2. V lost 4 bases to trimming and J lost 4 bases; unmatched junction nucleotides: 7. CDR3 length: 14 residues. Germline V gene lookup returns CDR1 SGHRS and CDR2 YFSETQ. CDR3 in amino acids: CASSHGGGRYEQYF. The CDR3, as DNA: TGCGCCAGCAGCCACGGCGGGGGGCGGTACGAGCAGTACTTC.

The CDR3 DNA is TGTGCCAGCAGCTTATTTATGAGGGCGGACGAGCAGTACTTC. Translated: CASSLFMRADEQYF. The chain couples TRBV5-4 to TRBJ2-7; possible D gene TRBD2, 5 bases. Germline CDR1 reads SGHNT; CDR2 reads YYREEE (reference sequence). This CDR3 region has 14 residues. Trimming removed 2 bases at V and 5 bases at J, with 14 bases between.

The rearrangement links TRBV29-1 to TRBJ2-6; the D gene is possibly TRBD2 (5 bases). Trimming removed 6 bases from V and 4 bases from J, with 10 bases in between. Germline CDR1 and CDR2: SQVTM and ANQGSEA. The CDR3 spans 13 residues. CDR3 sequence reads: CSVASGGANVLTF. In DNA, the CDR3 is TGCAGCGTGGCCTCGGGAGGGGCCAACGTCCTGACTTTC.

The CDR3 region has the DNA TGCGCCAGCAGCCAAGGAACCGGGAACTATGGCTACACCTTC. It encodes CASSQGTGNYGYTF. The V and J genes are TRBV4-1 and TRBJ1-2; D is ambiguous. The length of the CDR3 is 14 residues. Germline-derived CDR1 and CDR2 are MGHRA and YSYEKL. V was pared by 1 base and J by 2 bases, with 8 bases between.

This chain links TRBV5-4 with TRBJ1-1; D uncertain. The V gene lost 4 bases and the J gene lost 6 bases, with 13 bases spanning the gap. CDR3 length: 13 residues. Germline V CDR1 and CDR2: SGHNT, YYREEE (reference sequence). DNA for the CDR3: TGTGCCAGCAGCCCCGGTACTAAGGCTGAAGCTTTCTTT. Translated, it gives CASSPGTKAEAFF.